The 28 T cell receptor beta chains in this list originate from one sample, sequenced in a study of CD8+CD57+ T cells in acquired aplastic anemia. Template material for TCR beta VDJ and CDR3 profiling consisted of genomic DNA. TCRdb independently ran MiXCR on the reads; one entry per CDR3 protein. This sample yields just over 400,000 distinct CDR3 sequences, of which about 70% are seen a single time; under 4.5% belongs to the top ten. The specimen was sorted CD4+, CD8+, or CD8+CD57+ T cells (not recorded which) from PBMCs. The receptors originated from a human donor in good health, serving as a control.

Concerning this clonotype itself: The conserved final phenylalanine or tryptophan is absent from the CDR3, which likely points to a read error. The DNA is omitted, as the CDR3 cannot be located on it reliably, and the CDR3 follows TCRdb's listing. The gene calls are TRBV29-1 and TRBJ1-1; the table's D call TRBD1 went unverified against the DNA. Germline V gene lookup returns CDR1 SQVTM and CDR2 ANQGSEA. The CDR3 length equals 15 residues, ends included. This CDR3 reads CSAGTGSHGKLFVVS.

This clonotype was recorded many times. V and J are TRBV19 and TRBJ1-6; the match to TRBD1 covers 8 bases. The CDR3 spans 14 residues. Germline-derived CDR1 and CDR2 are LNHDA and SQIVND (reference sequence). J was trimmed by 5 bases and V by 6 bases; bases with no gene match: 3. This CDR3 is CASSTTGDNSPLHF. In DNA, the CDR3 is TGTGCCAGTAGCACGACAGGGGATAATTCACCCCTCCACTTT.

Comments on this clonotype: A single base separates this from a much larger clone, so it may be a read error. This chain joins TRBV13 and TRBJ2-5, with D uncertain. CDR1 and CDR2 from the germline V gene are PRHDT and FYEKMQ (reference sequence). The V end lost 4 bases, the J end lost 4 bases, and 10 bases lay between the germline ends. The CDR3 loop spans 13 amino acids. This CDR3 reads CASSSSSGETQYF. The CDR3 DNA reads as TGTGCCAGCAGCTCCAGCTCGGGAGAGACCCAGTACTTC.

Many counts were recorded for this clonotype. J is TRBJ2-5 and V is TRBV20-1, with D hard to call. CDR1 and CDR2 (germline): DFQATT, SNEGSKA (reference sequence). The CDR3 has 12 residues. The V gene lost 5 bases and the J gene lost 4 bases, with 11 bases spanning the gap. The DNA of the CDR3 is TGCAGTGCTGCAGGAGTGGGAGAGACCCAGTACTTC. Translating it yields CSAAGVGETQYF.

The DNA for the CDR3 is TGTGCCAGCAGCCGGGACAGGGGTTACGGGCAGTACTTCACCTTC. This sequence encodes CASSRDRGYGQYFTF. The rearrangement joins TRBV7-2 to TRBJ1-2; the match to TRBD1 covers 10 bases. Germline values: CDR1 SGHTA, CDR2 FQGNSA. With V trimmed by 5 bases and J by 13 bases, 16 bases remained unmatched. This CDR3 is 15 amino acids long. Filled out from reference TRBV7-2 and TRBJ1-2, the complete variable domain reads GAGVSQSPSNKVTEKGKDVELRCDPISGHTALYWYRQSLGQGLEFLIYFQGNSAPDKSGLPSDRFSAERTGGSVSTLTIQRTQQEDSAVYLCASSRDRGYGQYFTFGSGTRLTVV.

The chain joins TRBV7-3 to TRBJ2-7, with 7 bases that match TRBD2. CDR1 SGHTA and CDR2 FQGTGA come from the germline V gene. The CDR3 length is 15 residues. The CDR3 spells CVSSCSGPGYYEQYF. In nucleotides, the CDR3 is TGTGTGAGCAGCTGTAGCGGGCCAGGGTACTACGAGCAGTACTTC. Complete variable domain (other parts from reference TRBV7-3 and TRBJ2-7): GAGVSQTPSNKVTEKGKYVELRCDPISGHTALYWYRQSLGQGPEFLIYFQGTGAADDSGLPNDRFFAVRPEGSVSTLKIQRTERGDSAVYLCVSSCSGPGYYEQYFGPGTRLTVT.

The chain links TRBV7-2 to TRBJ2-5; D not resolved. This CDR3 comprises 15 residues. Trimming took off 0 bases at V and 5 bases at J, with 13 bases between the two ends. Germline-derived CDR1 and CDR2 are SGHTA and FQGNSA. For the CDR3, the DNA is TGTGCCAGCAGCTTAGCCTCGCCCGGCCATGAGACCCAGTACTTC. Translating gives CASSLASPGHETQYF.

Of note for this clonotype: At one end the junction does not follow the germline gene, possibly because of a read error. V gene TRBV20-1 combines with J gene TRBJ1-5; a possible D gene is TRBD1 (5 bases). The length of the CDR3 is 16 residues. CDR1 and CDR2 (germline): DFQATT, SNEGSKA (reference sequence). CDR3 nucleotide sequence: TGCAGTGCTCGAGATCCGAACAGGATTAGCAATCAGCCCCAGCATTTT. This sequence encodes CSARDPNRISNQPQHF.

Here the CDR3 reads CASRTSRTGLNSPLHF. CDR3 sequence (DNA): TGTGCCAGCAGGACATCACGGACAGGGCTTAATTCACCCCTCCACTTT. This chain connects TRBV7-3 to TRBJ1-6, with 8 nucleotides matching TRBD1. The CDR3 contains 16 residues. V lost 6 bases, J lost 6 bases, and 10 bases stayed unmatched. Germline V gene data show CDR1 as SGHTA and CDR2 as FQGTGA.

The CDR3 nucleotides are TGTGCCAGCAGACCGATGACAGGGGGACTACCAGAAGCTTTCTTT. Translated: CASRPMTGGLPEAFF. The chain joins TRBV13 to TRBJ1-1; 9 nucleotides match TRBD1. This CDR3 comprises 15 residues. V lost 6 bases and J lost 8; bases outside the gene matches: 13. Germline V gene lookup returns CDR1 PRHDT and CDR2 FYEKMQ (reference sequence).

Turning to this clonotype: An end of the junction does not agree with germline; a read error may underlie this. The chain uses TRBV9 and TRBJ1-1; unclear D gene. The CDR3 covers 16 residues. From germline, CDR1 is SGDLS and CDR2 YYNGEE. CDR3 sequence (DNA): TGTGTCAGCAGCAAGGAAAGGACGGGTGGGAACACTGAAGCTTTCTTT. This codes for CVSSKERTGGNTEAFF.

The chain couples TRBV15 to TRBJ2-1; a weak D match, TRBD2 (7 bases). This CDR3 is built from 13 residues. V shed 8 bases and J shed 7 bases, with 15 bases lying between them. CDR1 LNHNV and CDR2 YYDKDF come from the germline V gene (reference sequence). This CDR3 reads CATGGGGRNEQFF. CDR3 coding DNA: TGTGCCACCGGGGGGGGGGGCAGGAATGAGCAGTTCTTC.

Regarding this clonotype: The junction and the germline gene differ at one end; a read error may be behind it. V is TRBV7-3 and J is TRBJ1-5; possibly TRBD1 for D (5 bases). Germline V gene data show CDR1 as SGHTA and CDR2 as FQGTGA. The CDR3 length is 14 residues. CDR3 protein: CASSQVGGNQPPLF. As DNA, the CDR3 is TGTGCCAGCAGCCAAGTGGGGGGGAATCAGCCACCGCTTTTT.

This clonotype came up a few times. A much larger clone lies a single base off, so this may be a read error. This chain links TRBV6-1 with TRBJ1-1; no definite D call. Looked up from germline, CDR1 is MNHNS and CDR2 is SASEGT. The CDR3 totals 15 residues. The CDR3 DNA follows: TGTGCCTGCAGCTCCACTCCCGGCATGAACACTGAAGCTTTCTTT. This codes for CACSSTPGMNTEAFF.

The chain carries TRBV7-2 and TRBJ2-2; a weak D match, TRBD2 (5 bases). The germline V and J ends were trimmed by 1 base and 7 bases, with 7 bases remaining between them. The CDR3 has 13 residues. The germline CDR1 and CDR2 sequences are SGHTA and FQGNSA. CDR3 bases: TGTGCCAGCAGCTTAGACGGGGACGGGGAGCTGTTTTTT. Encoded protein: CASSLDGDGELFF.

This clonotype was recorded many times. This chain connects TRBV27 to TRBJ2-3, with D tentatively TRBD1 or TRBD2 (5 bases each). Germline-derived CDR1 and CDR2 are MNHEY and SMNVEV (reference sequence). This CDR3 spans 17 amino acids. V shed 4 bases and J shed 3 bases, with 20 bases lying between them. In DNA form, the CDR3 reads TGTGCCAGCAGTTCCACATCGACGGGACCGGGAACAGATACGCAGTATTTT. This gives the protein CASSSTSTGPGTDTQYF.

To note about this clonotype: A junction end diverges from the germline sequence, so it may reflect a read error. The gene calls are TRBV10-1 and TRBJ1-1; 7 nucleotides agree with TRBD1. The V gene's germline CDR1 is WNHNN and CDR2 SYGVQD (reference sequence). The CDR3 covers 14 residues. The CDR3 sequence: CASTEDRMNTEAFF. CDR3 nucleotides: TGTGCCAGCACCGAGGACAGGATGAACACTGAAGCTTTCTTT.

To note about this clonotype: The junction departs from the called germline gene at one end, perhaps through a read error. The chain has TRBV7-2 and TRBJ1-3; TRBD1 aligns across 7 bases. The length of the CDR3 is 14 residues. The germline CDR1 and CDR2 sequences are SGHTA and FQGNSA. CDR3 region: CANRGEERGQRTVF. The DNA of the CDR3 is TGTGCTAACAGGGGAGAAGAGCGGGGCCAACGCACAGTATTT. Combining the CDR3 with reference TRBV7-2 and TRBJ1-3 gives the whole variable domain GAGVSQSPSNKVTEKGKDVELRCDPISGHTALYWYRQSLGQGLEFLIYFQGNSAPDKSGLPSDRFSAERTGGSVSTLTIQRTQQEDSAVYLCANRGEERGQRTVFGEGSWLTVV.

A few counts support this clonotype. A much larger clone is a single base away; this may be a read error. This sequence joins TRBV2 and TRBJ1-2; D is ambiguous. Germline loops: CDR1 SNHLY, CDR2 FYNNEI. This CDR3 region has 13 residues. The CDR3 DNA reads TGTGCCAGCAGCCTCGGACTGCTCTATGGCCACACCTTC. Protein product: CASSLGLLYGHTF.

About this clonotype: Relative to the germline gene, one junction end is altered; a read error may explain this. CDR3 DNA sequence: TGTGCCAGCAGCCCGAAGGCCCCGGATCAGCCCCAGCATTTC. This gives the protein CASSPKAPDQPQHF. The gene calls are TRBV11-2 and TRBJ1-5; D ambiguous. This CDR3 region has 14 residues. The germline V gene has CDR1 SGHAT and CDR2 FQNNGV.

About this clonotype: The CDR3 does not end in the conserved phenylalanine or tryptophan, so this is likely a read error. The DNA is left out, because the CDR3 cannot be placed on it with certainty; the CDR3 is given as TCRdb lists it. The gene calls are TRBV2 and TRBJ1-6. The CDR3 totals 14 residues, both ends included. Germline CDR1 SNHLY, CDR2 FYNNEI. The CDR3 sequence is CASSVRGRGYTFGS.

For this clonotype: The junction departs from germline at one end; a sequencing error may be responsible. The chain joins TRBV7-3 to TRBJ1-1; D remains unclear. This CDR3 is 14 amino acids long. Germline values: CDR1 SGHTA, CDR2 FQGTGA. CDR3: CASSPQVSSETPYF. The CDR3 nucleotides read TGTGCCAGCAGCCCCCAGGTTTCATCTGAGACACCGTACTTT.

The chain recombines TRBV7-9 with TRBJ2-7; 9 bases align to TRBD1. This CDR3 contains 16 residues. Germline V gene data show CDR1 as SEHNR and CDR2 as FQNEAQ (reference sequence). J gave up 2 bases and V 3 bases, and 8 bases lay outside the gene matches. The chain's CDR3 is CASSLAGGTGTYEQYF. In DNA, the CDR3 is TGTGCCAGCAGCTTGGCCGGGGGGACAGGGACCTACGAGCAGTACTTC.

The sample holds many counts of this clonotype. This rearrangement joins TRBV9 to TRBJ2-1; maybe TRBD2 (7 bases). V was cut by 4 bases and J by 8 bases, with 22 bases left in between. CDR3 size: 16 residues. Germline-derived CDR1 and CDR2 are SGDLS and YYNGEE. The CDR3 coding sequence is TGTGCCAGCAGCCCTCGAAGGGGGGGCAGGGACGATGAGCAGTTCTTC. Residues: CASSPRRGGRDDEQFF.

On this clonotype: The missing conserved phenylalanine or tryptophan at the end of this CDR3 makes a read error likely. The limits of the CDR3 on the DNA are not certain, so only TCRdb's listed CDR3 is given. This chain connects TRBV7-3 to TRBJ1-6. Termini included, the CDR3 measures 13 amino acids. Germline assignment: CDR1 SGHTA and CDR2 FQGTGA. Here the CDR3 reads CASTGRRHSPSGL.

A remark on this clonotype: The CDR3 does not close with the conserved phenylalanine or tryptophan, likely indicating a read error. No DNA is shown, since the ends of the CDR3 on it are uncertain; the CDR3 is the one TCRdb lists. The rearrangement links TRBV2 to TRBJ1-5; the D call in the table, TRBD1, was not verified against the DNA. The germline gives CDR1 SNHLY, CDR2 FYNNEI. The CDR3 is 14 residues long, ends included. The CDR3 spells CASSLTTGPGHPQL.

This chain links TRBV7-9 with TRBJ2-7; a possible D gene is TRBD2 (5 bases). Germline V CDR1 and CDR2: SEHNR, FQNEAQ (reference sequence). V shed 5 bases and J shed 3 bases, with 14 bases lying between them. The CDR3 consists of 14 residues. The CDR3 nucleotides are TGTGCCAGCAGCCAAGATGCGGGTAACTACGAGCAGTACTTC. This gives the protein CASSQDAGNYEQYF.

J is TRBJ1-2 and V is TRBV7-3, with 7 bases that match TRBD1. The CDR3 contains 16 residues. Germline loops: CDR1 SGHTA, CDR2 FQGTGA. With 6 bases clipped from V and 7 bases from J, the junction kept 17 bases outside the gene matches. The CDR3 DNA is TGTGCCAGCAGTGAATCCCGGGGAGACAGGGATACTGGCTACACCTTC. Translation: CASSESRGDRDTGYTF.